The subject of this entry is one T cell receptor beta chain. Antigen unknown. Being one base from a much bigger clone, this may be a read error. The CDR3 is 14 residues long. The V gene end was trimmed by 3 bases and the J gene end by 4 bases; junction bases not matched to a gene: 3. The germline CDR1 and CDR2 sequences are DFQATT and SNEGSKA (reference sequence). No patient received treatment before thyroid surgery. This sample is part of a study of metastatic and nonmetastatic thyroid tumors. Overall study context: Comparative analysis of repertoires was undertaken across blood and tumor or nodule tissue obtained from malignant and benign thyroid patients.

General observations from the study: When malignant thyroid tumors were compared with benign nodules, TCR beta diversity was reportedly significantly higher in the malignant tumors. This held in both blood and tumor samples.

Per the original methods: Built for papillary thyroid cancer, a distant-metastasis classifier drew on CDR3 differences across clinicopathological groups. TCRdb re-called the PCR reads through MiXCR. These V and J calls are TCRdb output, not the study's own analysis. Among around 64,000 clones, less than 5% were seen once, and the ten largest hold about 20%. The specimen sequenced was blood. The clonotype was recovered from a female donor with papillary thyroid cancer or a benign thyroid nodule (not recorded which). Some clones in this sample may be carry-over from other donors' samples. J is TRBJ1-4 and V is TRBV20-1; 9 bases are shared with TRBD1. As DNA, the CDR3 is TGCAGTGCTAGTGGGACAGGGAATAATGAAAAACTGTTTTTT. Protein product: CSASGTGNNEKLFF.